The 11 T cell receptor beta chains in this list originate from one sample, sequenced in a study of blood T cell repertoires in COVID-19. Data came from immunoSEQ multiplex PCR; TCRdb stores just in-frame clones and leaves some out. This table holds approximately 54,000 clones, more than 65% found once. Source material: peripheral blood. The receptors stem from a human donor in a cohort sampled during active COVID-19.

The V and J genes are TRBV10-2 and TRBJ2-3; 8 bases are a match to TRBD2. The CDR3 covers 14 residues. V trimming: 7 bases; J trimming: 4 bases; junction bases outside the gene matches: 7. The V gene's germline CDR1 is WSHSY and CDR2 SAAADI. The CDR3 sequence: CASNPSTSADTQYF. Here the CDR3 DNA reads TGCGCCAGCAACCCCTCGACTAGCGCAGATACGCAGTATTTT.

The chain joins TRBV25-1 to TRBJ1-3; 8 bases agree with TRBD1. CDR1 is MGHDK and CDR2 is SYGVNS in the germline V gene. With 5 bases clipped from V and 5 bases from J, the junction kept 11 bases outside the gene matches. The CDR3 totals 16 residues. Here the CDR3 reads CASSPAGQGRRNTIYF. The CDR3 DNA reads TGTGCCAGCAGTCCGGCAGGACAGGGAAGAAGAAACACCATATATTTT.

This sequence joins TRBV7-2 and TRBJ2-2, with D tentatively TRBD1 (6 bases). The V end lost 5 bases, the J end lost 6 bases, and 13 bases lay between the germline ends. CDR1 is SGHTA and CDR2 is FQGNSA in the germline V gene. This CDR3 has 14 amino acids. In DNA, the CDR3 is TGTGCCAGCAGCATATACAGGGTCGCCGGGGAGCTGTTTTTT. Its protein product is CASSIYRVAGELFF. The whole variable domain, filled in from reference TRBV7-2 and TRBJ2-2, reads GAGVSQSPSNKVTEKGKDVELRCDPISGHTALYWYRQSLGQGLEFLIYFQGNSAPDKSGLPSDRFSAERTGGSVSTLTIQRTQQEDSAVYLCASSIYRVAGELFFGEGSRLTVL.

CDR3 DNA sequence: TGTGCCAGCAGGCGGCGGGAGAGCGACACCGGGGAGCTGTTTTTT. Encoded protein: CASRRRESDTGELFF. The chain carries TRBV6-5 and TRBJ2-2; TRBD2 aligns across 7 bases. Germline CDR1 and CDR2: MNHEY and SVGAGI. There are 15 residues in the CDR3. V gave up 6 bases and J gave up 3 bases; unmatched junction bases: 7.

This clone has more than one count but fewer than ten. The chain joins TRBV7-8 to TRBJ2-5; 11 nucleotides agree with TRBD2. The germline V gene encodes CDR1 SGHVS and CDR2 FQNEAQ. V shed 5 bases and J 4 bases; nucleotides not matched to a gene: 6. The CDR3 is 15 residues long. The CDR3: CASSTLAGGPETQYF. The CDR3 coding sequence is TGTGCCAGCAGCACTCTAGCGGGAGGCCCAGAGACCCAGTACTTC.

The rearrangement joins TRBV28 to TRBJ1-2; D ambiguous. Per the germline V gene, CDR1 is MDHEN and CDR2 is SYDVKM. The CDR3 extends over 14 amino acids. V was trimmed by 5 bases and J by 1 base, leaving 11 bases between them. DNA for the CDR3: TGTGCCAGCAGTAACAGTGACCGTAACTATGGCTACACCTTC. This codes for CASSNSDRNYGYTF.

The chain recombines TRBV28 with TRBJ1-2; 9 positions agree with TRBD1. The CDR3 extends over 14 amino acids. CDR1 is MDHEN and CDR2 is SYDVKM in the germline V gene. Trimming at V came to 6 bases and at J to 8 bases, leaving 10 bases not matched to a gene. CDR3 protein: CASREQTGGRGYTF. CDR3 DNA: TGTGCCAGCAGGGAGCAAACAGGGGGCCGAGGCTACACCTTC.

The chain is built from TRBV24-1 and TRBJ2-1; TRBD2 matches 13 bases. Trimming at V came to 4 bases and at J to 7 bases, leaving 15 bases not matched to a gene. The CDR3 runs to 19 residues. Germline CDR1 is KGHDR and CDR2 is SFDVKD. DNA of the CDR3: TGTGCCACCAGTGAGCAAACTAGCGGGAGGGCCTCAAGGTGGAATGAGCAGTTCTTC. Residues: CATSEQTSGRASRWNEQFF.

V gene TRBV3-1 (or the pseudogene TRBV3-2) combines with J gene TRBJ2-1, with no clear D. Germline V gene sequence: CDR1 LGHDT, CDR2 YNNKEL (reference sequence). Trimming pared 1 base from V and 1 base from J, leaving 8 bases between. CDR3 length: 15 residues. The CDR3 protein is CASSQGGSSYNEQFF. CDR3 coding DNA: TGTGCCAGCAGCCAAGGTGGTAGTTCCTACAATGAGCAGTTCTTC.

Judged by abundance, this clone is medium-sized. J is TRBJ2-4 and V is TRBV5-8; D not resolved. There are 14 residues in the CDR3. Trimming stripped 2 bases from V and 0 bases from J, with 6 bases between. Germline values: CDR1 SGHTS, CDR2 YDEGEE. The CDR3 region is CASSFVVAKNIQYF. The CDR3 DNA is TGTGCCAGCAGCTTTGTAGTAGCCAAAAACATTCAGTACTTC. The full variable domain, rest sourced from reference TRBV5-8 and TRBJ2-4, is EAGVTQSPTHLIKTRGQQATLRCSPISGHTSVYWYQQALGLGLQFLLWYDEGEERNRGNFPPRFSGRQFPNYSSELNVNALELEDSALYLCASSFVVAKNIQYFGAGTRLSVL.

This clone came up a few times. The V gene is TRBV19, the J gene TRBJ2-1; a possible D gene is TRBD2 (6 bases). The V end lost 4 bases, the J end lost 3 bases, and 13 bases lay between the germline ends. CDR1 and CDR2 from the germline V gene are LNHDA and SQIVND (reference sequence). CDR3 length: 15 residues. In DNA form, the CDR3 reads TGTGCCAGTAGTACCCGACTAGGTGACTACAATGAGCAGTTCTTC. Translated, it gives CASSTRLGDYNEQFF.